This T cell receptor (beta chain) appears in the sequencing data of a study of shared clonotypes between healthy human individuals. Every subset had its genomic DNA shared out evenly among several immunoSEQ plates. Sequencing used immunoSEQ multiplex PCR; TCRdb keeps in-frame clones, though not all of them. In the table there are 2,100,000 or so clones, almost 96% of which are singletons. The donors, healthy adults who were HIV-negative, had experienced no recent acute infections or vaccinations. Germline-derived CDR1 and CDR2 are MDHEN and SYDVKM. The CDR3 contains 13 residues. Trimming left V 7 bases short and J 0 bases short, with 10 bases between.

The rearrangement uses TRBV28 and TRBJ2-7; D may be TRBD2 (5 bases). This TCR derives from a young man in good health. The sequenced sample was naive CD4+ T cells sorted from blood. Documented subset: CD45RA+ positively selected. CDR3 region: CASKEASSYEQYF. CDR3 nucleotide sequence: TGTGCCAGCAAGGAGGCGAGCTCCTACGAGCAGTACTTC.